This entry describes one T cell receptor (beta chain). Other DNA sequences in the sample encode the same CDR3. This sample is drawn from a study of blood T cell repertoires in COVID-19. Generated by immunoSEQ multiplex PCR, the TCRdb table keeps only in-frame clones and is missing some. Of under 250,000 clones listed, less than 85% were seen once; the top ten hold approximately 2.6%. The sample was peripheral blood. This receptor was obtained from a woman in her 70s with active or convalescent COVID-19.

The CDR3 DNA reads as TGTGCCAGCAGCTCTAGGACTAGCGGAGGCAATGAGCAGTTCTTC. Its protein is CASSSRTSGGNEQFF. The V and J genes are TRBV7-6 and TRBJ2-1; 10 positions match TRBD2. The CDR3 totals 15 residues. The trim removed 4 bases at V and 6 bases at J, leaving 6 bases unmatched. From germline, CDR1 is SGHVS and CDR2 FNYEAQ.